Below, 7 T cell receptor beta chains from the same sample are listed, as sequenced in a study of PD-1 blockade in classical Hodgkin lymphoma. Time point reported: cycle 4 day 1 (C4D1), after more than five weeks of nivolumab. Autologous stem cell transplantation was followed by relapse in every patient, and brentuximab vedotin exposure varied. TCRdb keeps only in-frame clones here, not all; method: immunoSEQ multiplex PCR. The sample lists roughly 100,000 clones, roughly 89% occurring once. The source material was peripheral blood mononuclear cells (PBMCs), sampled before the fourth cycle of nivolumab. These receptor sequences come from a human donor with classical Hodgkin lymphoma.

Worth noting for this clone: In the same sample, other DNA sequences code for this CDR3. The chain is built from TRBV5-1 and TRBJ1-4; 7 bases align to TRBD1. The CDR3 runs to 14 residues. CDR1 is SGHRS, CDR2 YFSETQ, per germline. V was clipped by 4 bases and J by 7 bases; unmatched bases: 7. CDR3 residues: CASSPGGLGEKLFF. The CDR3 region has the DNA TGCGCCAGCAGCCCAGGGGGGCTGGGTGAAAAACTGTTTTTT.

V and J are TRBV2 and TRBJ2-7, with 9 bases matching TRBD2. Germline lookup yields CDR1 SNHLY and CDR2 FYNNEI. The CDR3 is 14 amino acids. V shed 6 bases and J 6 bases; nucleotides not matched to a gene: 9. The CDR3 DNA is TGTGCCAGCAGCTATAGCGGGAGTGAGGGCGAGCAGTACTTC. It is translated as CASSYSGSEGEQYF.

The CDR3 protein is CASSFGTTYEQYF. CDR3 nucleotides: TGTGCCAGCAGCTTTGGGACAACATACGAGCAGTACTTC. The gene calls are TRBV5-8 and TRBJ2-7, with D tentatively TRBD1 (6 bases). Trimming shortened V by 2 bases and J by 4 bases, and 10 bases separated the two germline ends. Per the germline V gene, CDR1 is SGHTS and CDR2 is YDEGEE. The CDR3 has 13 amino acids.

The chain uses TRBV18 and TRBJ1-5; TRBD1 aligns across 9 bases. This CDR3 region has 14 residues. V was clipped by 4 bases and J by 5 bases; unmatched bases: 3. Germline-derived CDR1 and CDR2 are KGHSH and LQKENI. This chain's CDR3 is CASSLTGGDQPQHF. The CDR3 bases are TGTGCCAGCTCACTGACAGGGGGAGATCAGCCCCAGCATTTT.

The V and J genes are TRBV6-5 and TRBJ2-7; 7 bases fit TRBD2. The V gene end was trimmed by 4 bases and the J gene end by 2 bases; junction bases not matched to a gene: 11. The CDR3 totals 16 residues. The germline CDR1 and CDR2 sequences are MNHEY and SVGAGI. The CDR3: CASSWGLRGEPYEQYF. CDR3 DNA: TGTGCCAGCAGTTGGGGACTACGGGGGGAGCCCTACGAGCAGTACTTC.

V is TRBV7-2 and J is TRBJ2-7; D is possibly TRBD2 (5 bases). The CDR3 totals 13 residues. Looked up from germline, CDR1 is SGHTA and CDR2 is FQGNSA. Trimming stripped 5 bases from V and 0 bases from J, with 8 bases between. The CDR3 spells CASSEGPSYEQYF. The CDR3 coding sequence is TGTGCCAGCAGCGAGGGTCCCTCCTACGAGCAGTACTTC.

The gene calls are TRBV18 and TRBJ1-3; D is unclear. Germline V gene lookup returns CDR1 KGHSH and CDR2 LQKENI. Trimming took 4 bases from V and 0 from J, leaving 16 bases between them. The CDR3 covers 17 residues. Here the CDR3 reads CASSLPIGRDSGNTIYF. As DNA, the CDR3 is TGTGCCAGCTCACTCCCGATAGGCCGGGACTCTGGAAACACCATATATTTT. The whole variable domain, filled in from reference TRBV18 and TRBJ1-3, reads NAGVMQNPRHLVRRRGQEARLRCSPMKGHSHVYWYRQLPEEGLKFMVYLQKENIIDESGMPKERFSAEFPKEGPSILRIQQVVRGDSAAYFCASSLPIGRDSGNTIYFGEGSWLTVV.